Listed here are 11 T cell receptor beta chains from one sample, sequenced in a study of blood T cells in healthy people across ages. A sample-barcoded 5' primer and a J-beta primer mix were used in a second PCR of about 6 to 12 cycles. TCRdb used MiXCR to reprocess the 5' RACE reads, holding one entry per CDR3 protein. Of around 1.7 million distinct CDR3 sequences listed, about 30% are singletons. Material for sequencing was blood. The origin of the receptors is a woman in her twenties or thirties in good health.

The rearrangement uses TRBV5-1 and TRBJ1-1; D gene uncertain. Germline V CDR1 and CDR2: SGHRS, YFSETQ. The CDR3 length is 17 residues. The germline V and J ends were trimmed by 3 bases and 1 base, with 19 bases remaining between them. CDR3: CASSSRIAGISNTEAFF. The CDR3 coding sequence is TGCGCCAGCAGCTCCCGAATCGCGGGCATCTCGAACACTGAAGCTTTCTTT.

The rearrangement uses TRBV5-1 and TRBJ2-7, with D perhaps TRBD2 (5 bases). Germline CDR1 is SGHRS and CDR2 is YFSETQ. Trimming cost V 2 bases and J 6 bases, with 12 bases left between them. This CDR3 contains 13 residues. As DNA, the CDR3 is TGCGCCAGCAGCTTTCCCGACGGAGGCGAGCAGTACTTC. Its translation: CASSFPDGGEQYF.

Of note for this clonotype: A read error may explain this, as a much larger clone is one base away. CDR3: CSASHDLAPYEQYF. CDR3 bases: TGCAGTGCTAGTCATGATTTGGCCCCCTACGAGCAGTACTTC. V and J are TRBV20-1 and TRBJ2-7; D is ambiguous. CDR1 is DFQATT, CDR2 SNEGSKA, per germline (reference sequence). The ends were cut back, 3 bases at V and 2 bases at J, with 14 bases in the middle. The CDR3 sequence is 14 residues long.

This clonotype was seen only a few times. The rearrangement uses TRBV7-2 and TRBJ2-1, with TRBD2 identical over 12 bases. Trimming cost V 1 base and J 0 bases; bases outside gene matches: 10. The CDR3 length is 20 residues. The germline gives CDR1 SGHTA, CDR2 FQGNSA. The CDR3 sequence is CASSLVGLAGGLSSYNEQFF. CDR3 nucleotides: TGTGCCAGCAGCTTAGTCGGCCTAGCGGGAGGGCTGAGCTCCTACAATGAGCAGTTCTTC.

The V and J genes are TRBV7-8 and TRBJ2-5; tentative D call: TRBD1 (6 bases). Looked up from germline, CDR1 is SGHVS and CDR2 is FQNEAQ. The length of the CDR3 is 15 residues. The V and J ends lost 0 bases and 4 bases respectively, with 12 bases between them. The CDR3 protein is CASSLAITGRETQYF. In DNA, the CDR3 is TGTGCCAGCAGCTTAGCGATCACAGGGAGAGAGACCCAGTACTTC.

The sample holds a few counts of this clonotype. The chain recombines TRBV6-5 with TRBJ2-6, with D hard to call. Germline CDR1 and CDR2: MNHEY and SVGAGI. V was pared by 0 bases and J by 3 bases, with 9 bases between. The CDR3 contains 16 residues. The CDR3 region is CASSYSRTGGANVLTF. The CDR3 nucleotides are TGTGCCAGCAGTTACTCTCGAACCGGTGGGGCCAACGTCCTGACTTTC.

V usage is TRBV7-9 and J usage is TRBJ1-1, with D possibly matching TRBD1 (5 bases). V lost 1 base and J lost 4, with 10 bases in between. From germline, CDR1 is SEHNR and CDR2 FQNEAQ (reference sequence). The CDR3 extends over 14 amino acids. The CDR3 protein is CASSLGVGLTEAFF. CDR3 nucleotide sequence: TGTGCCAGCAGCTTAGGGGTGGGGCTCACTGAAGCTTTCTTT.

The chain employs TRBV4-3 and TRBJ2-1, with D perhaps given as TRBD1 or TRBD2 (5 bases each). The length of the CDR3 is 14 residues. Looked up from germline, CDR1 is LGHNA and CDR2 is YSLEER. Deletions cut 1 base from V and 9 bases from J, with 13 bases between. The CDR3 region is CASSQVGRGGEQFF. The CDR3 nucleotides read TGCGCCAGCAGCCAAGTCGGACGGGGCGGTGAGCAGTTCTTC.

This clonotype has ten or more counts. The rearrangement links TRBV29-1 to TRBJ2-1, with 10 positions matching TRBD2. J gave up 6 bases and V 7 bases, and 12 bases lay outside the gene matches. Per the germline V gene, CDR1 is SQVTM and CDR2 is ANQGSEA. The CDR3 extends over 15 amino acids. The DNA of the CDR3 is TGCAGCGCCCGGGGGGGACTAGCGAAGGCCAATGAGCAGTTCTTC. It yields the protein CSARGGLAKANEQFF.

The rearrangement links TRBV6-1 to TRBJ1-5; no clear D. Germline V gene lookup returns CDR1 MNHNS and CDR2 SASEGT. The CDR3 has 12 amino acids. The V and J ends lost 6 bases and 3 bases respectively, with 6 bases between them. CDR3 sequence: CASRFYNQPQHF. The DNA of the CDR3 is TGTGCCAGCAGATTCTACAATCAGCCCCAGCATTTT.

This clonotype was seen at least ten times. CDR3 coding DNA: TGTGCCAGCAGCTTCAGTGATTCACCCCTCCACTTT. It specifies CASSFSDSPLHF. This chain joins TRBV12-3 or TRBV12-4 and TRBJ1-6; D call uncertain. Trimming removed 6 bases from V and 8 bases from J, with 8 bases in between. The CDR3 sequence is 12 residues long.